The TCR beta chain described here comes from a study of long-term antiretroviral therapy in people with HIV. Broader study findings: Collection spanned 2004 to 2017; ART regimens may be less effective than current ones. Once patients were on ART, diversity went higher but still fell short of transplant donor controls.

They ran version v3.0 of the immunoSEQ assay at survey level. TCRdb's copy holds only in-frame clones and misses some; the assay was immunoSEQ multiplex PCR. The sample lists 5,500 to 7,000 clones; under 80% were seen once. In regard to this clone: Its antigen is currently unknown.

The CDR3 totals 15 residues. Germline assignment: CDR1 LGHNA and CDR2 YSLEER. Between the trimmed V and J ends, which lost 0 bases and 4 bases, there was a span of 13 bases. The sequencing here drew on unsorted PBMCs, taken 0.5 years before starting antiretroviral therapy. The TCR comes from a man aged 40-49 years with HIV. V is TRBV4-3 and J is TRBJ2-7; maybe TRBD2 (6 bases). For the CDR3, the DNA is TGCGCCAGCAGCCAAGATATGGGGGGTGTTTACGAGCAGTACTTC. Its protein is CASSQDMGGVYEQYF.